The rows below give T cell receptor beta chains drawn from one sample of a study of beta chain features in type 1 diabetes. This table comes from immunoSEQ multiplex PCR, and its TCRdb copy is limited to in-frame clones, with some not included. The table shows 900,000 or so clones, with roughly 15% occurring only once. Material: naive CD4+ T cells from blood. The source is a woman aged 18 to 35 in good health. CDR3s include the opening cysteine and the closing phenylalanine or tryptophan. The order of the fields is D gene, V gene, J gene, clone size, CDR3 DNA, CDR3 protein. D genes are given only for firm matches. The size entry is marked missing in some rows and otherwise reads once, few, many or a size class.

>TRBD2|TRBV19|TRBJ2-1|few
TGTGCCACCAAGACTAGCTCCCATCGAGGCAATGAGCAGTTCTTC
CATKTSSHRGNEQFF
>NA|TRBV7-9|TRBJ2-3|NA
TGTGCCAGCCCACCTCCCGGTATTAGCACAGATACGCAGTATTTT
CASPPPGISTDTQYF
>NA|TRBV2|TRBJ1-1|few
TGTGCCAGCACCGAGGAGAAGGGCACTGAAGCTTTCTTT
CASTEEKGTEAFF
>TRBD1|TRBV7-8|TRBJ2-7|few
TGTGCCAGCAGCCATGGGACAGGGCAAAGGGGCAACGAGCAGTACTTC
CASSHGTGQRGNEQYF
>TRBD1|TRBV5-4|TRBJ2-1|few
TGTGCCAGCAGCTTGGTTACGGGACAGGGAAGTTACAATGAGCAGTTCTTC
CASSLVTGQGSYNEQFF
>TRBD1|TRBV6-5|TRBJ2-2|NA
TGTGCCAGCCAGAGGGGGCTAAGGGCCGGGGAGCTGTTTTTT
CASQRGLRAGELFF
>TRBD1|TRBV7-3|TRBJ2-2|NA
TGTGCCAGCAGCTCAGGACAGGGGCGCACCGGGGAGCTGTTTTTT
CASSSGQGRTGELFF
>NA|TRBV28|TRBJ1-2|NA
TGTGCCAGCAGTCACGACGGACACTATGGCTACACCTTC
CASSHDGHYGYTF
>NA|TRBV5-4|TRBJ2-3|NA
TGTGCCAGCAGCTTTTCAGGGCCCACAGATACGCAGTATTTT
CASSFSGPTDTQYF
>TRBD1|TRBV10-3|TRBJ2-2|NA
TGTGCCATCAGGCCGGGACAGGTCTCCACCGGGGAGCTGTTTTTT
CAIRPGQVSTGELFF
>NA|TRBV2|TRBJ2-1|NA
TGTGCCAGCAGTCCAAGGTTAGGGGACTCCTACAATGAGCAGTTCTTC
CASSPRLGDSYNEQFF
>TRBD1|TRBV6-6|TRBJ2-5|NA
TGTGCCAGTACCAGGGGGCTAGCGTTGGAGACCCAGTACTTC
CASTRGLALETQYF
>NA|TRBV7-3|TRBJ1-2|NA
TGTGCCAGCAGCTTAAAGGCCGGCTATGGCTACACCTTC
CASSLKAGYGYTF
>NA|TRBV18|TRBJ1-2|few
TGTGCCAGCTCACCGGCGGGGTCCTATGGCTACACCTTC
CASSPAGSYGYTF
>NA|TRBV11-1|TRBJ1-1|NA
TGTGCCAGCAGGTCGGAGATGAACACTGAAGCTTTCTTT
CASRSEMNTEAFF
>NA|TRBV7-2|TRBJ1-2|few
TGTGCCAGCATACTGGGAAGCGACTATGGCTACACCTTC
CASILGSDYGYTF
>NA|TRBV7-2|TRBJ2-5|few
TGTGCCAGCAGCTTAATGCCACAAGAGACCCAGTACTTC
CASSLMPQETQYF
>NA|TRBV18|TRBJ2-1|few
TGTGCCAGCTCACCCCCGACGAGGGGCGTCGATGAGCAGTTCTTC
CASSPPTRGVDEQFF
>NA|TRBV5-4|TRBJ2-1|few
TGTGCCAGCAGCTTGTGGGGCGGCTACAATGAGCAGTTCTTC
CASSLWGGYNEQFF
>TRBD1|TRBV6-1|TRBJ2-7|NA
TGTGCCAGCAGTGCCAAATCCGGGACAGGGGCGTACGAGCAGTACTTC
CASSAKSGTGAYEQYF
>TRBD1|TRBV19|TRBJ1-5|NA
TGTGCCAGTAGGACAGGGGGACGCAATCAGCCCCAGCATTTT
CASRTGGRNQPQHF
>NA|TRBV7-2|TRBJ2-2|few
TGTGCCAGCAGCTTTCAGTGGGCCGGGGAGCTGTTTTTT
CASSFQWAGELFF
>NA|TRBV6-1|TRBJ1-5|NA
TGTGCCAGCAGTGGGGAAGGAATAGGCCAGCCCCAGCATTTT
CASSGEGIGQPQHF
>TRBD2|TRBV5-1|TRBJ2-1|NA
TGCGCCAGCAGTTACGGACTAGCGGGAGGGAATGAGCAGTTCTTC
CASSYGLAGGNEQFF
>NA|TRBV7-8|TRBJ2-1|few
TGTGCCAGCAGCTTAGGAAAGCTGGAGATCTTC
CASSLGKLEIF
>TRBD1|TRBV28|TRBJ2-7|few
TGTGCCAGCAGTTTGGTGAAACAGGGGGCTGGCGAGCAGTACTTC
CASSLVKQGAGEQYF
>TRBD1|TRBV7-2|TRBJ1-3|few
TGTGCCAGCAGCTTAATAGGGGGCCGGAACACCATATATTTT
CASSLIGGRNTIYF
>NA|TRBV18|TRBJ1-1|NA
TGTGCCAGCTCACCGGGGATTAGCGGGGAGGCTTTCTTT
CASSPGISGEAFF
>TRBD2|TRBV11-2|TRBJ2-7|NA
TGTGCCAGCAGCCCTACTAGCGGGAGCTACGAGCAGTACTTC
CASSPTSGSYEQYF
>NA|TRBV2|TRBJ1-5|few
TGTGCCAGCAGCGCTCAGGGACCCAGCAATCAGCCCCAGCATTTT
CASSAQGPSNQPQHF
>TRBD2|TRBV7-2|TRBJ2-1|few
TGTGCCAGCAGCTTAACCCCAGGACTAGCGGGAGGGTATGAGCAGTTCTTC
CASSLTPGLAGGYEQFF
>TRBD2|TRBV4-2|TRBJ2-1|NA
TGTGCCAGCAGCCAAACCGCCGGGACTAGCGGGAAGGTGCAGTTCTTC
CASSQTAGTSGKVQFF
>NA|TRBV28|TRBJ2-7|few
TGTGCCAGCAGTTTAGGTTCTTTTCGAGTCTACGAGCAGTACTTC
CASSLGSFRVYEQYF
>NA|TRBV6-1|TRBJ2-1|few
TGTGCCAGCAGTGAAGGGAGAGGGGTCTTC
CASSEGRGVF
>TRBD1|TRBV27|TRBJ2-1|NA
TGTGCCAGCAGTTTCTTCGGACAGGGCAAGGATGAGCAGTTCTTC
CASSFFGQGKDEQFF